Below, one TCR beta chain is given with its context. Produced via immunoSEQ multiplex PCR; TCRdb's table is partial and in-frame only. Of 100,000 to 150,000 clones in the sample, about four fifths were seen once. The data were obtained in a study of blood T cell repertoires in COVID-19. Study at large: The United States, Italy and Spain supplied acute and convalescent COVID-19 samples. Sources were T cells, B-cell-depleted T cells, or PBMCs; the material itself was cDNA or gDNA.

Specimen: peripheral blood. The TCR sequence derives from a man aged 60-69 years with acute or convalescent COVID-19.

The CDR3 coding sequence is TGTGCCAGCAGGCAGGGCAACACCGGGGAGCTGTTTTTT. Translated, it gives CASRQGNTGELFF. The genes are TRBV7-6 and TRBJ2-2, with D perhaps TRBD1 (5 bases). There are 13 residues in the CDR3. CDR1 is SGHVS, CDR2 FNYEAQ, per germline. V lost 6 bases and J lost 2, with 7 bases in between.